This T cell receptor beta chain was sequenced during a study of T cell responses to AZD1222 COVID-19 vaccine. Whole-study findings and limits: There were vaccine-associated CD4 TCRs across spike, dominant at 160-218 and 743-854.

The V gene end was trimmed by 1 base and the J gene end by 15 bases; junction bases not matched to a gene: 6. The CDR3 runs to 12 residues. Per the germline V gene, CDR1 is LGHDT and CDR2 is YNNKEL (reference sequence). For this clone: The antigen is not known.

Here immunoSEQ multiplex PCR was the method, and the copy in TCRdb shows in-frame clones only, minus some. The table records fewer than 200,000 clones, about 89% of them present only once. The clonotype was recovered from an adult in good health. The sample here was peripheral blood, taken on day 0 of AZD1222 vaccination. V gene TRBV3-1 (or the pseudogene TRBV3-2) combines with J gene TRBJ2-1; 7 nucleotides line up with TRBD1. This CDR3 reads CASSQARGQPFF. CDR3 DNA sequence: TGTGCCAGCAGCCAAGCCCGGGGACAGCCGTTCTTC.